This T cell receptor (beta chain) was documented in a study of cytomegalovirus exposure and HLA in healthy donors. As concerns this clone: Its specificity is not known. Mismatch with germline at one junction end may stem from a read error.

The study, taken as a whole, reports: Published work reported that the classifier diagnosed cytomegalovirus status with high specificity and sensitivity. A likely sequencing artifact accounted for one observed cluster of highly shared sequence variants. A missense variant in DCLRE1C was later tied to TCR beta V- and J-gene trimming.

Vbeta (60) and Jbeta (13) primers were used in the PCR. Libraries were prepared by immunoSEQ multiplex PCR; TCRdb keeps only in-frame clonotypes and omits some of them. The sample yields 210,000 or so clones, just under 80% seen once. The CDR3 covers 15 residues. The V gene's germline CDR1 is SQVTM and CDR2 ANQGSEA. Sequencing was carried out using PBMCs. This TCR came from a boy aged 10-17 years in good health and CMV-seronegative. The rearrangement links TRBV29-1 to TRBJ1-4; D may be TRBD1 (5 bases). The chain's CDR3 is CSVEAEGATNEKLFF. CDR3 nucleotide sequence: TGCAGCGTCGAAGCCGAAGGGGCAACTAATGAAAAACTGTTTTTT.